This record concerns one TCR beta chain sequence. This receptor's antigen is unknown. Per-nucleotide qualities are absent, and no much larger clonotype sits a single base away. Genomic DNA was extracted from sorted cells for sequencing of the TCRbeta CDR3 region. TCRbeta CDR3 regions were sequenced using the immunoSEQ Assay. The table was pulled from immuneACCESS by TCRdb, which kept in-frame rearrangements only. Such tables lose some clones; where checked, under half of the loss comes from unresolved V genes, and the rest has no known cause. This sample has about 120,000 clones in its table, and over 85% of those were observed once. Of the sample, more than 0.15% is held by the ten largest clones. Patients with autoimmune disease history or receiving systemic immunosuppression were excluded from the trial. Peripheral blood for TCR sequencing was collected from all dose cohorts at baseline, on cycle 4 day 1, and on cycle 7 day 1. The samples were drawn from a first-in-human, open-label, multicenter phase I dose-escalation trial of ivuxolimab. Adults with locally advanced or metastatic melanoma, renal cell, hepatocellular, or head and neck squamous cell carcinoma were enrolled in the trial. Before TCR sequencing, CD4+ and CD8+ T cells were separately sorted from peripheral blood.

The source of the sample is a study of OX40 agonist ivuxolimab in advanced cancers. About the investigation overall: Ivuxolimab, which targeted the costimulatory receptor OX40 (CD134), was an agonistic, fully human IgG2 monoclonal antibody. Intravenous ivuxolimab was administered to patients every 2 weeks at six dose levels: 0.01, 0.1, 0.3, 1.5, 3 and 10 mg/kg. Among the roughly 52 dose-escalation patients, some 20 had hepatocellular carcinoma, approximately 15 melanoma, 9 renal cell carcinoma and 9 head and neck cancer. In the dose-escalation cohort, 65% to 90% of patients were male, and the mean age was roughly 60 years, with a range of about 23 to 80. Patients were allowed to have had prior anti-PD-1, anti-PD-L1 or anti-CTLA-4 therapy, and roughly two fifths of the dose-escalation patients had been treated with checkpoint inhibitors. Partial responses occurred in three dose-escalation patients, of whom one had hepatocellular carcinoma and two had cutaneous melanoma. Peripheral TCRbeta sequencing aimed to test whether ivuxolimab altered TCR sequence diversity and caused clonal T-cell expansion. The paper covers the monotherapy dose-escalation part of the phase I ivuxolimab trial, which included N of about 50 patients.

Study-wide conclusions, independent of this receptor: In partial responders in the 0.1-3.0 mg/kg groups, normalized peripheral clonal expansion was found to be among the lowest, especially among CD8+ T cells. Low levels of normalized T-cell clonal expansion were also seen in some patients who did not respond. Clonal expansion of both CD4+ and CD8+ blood T cells was observed from baseline to week 6 at doses 0.1 to 3.0 mg/kg. The antigen specificity of the clonally expanded peripheral T cells was not determined. On average, CD8+ T cells showed more expanded clones than CD4+ T cells after ivuxolimab.

Sequenced material: CD4+ or CD8+ T cells sorted from blood, taken in a trial of the OX40 agonist ivuxolimab. The receptor comes from an adult with an advanced solid tumor such as melanoma, head and neck, liver or kidney cancer.

The sequenced DNA: TGCAGCGCGGGAGGGGGGGCAACCTACAATGAGCAGTTCTTC. It encodes CSAGGGATYNEQFF. The rearranged segments are TRBV29-1 and TRBJ2-1; 8 central bases correspond to TRBD2. Inclusive of the bounding cysteine and phenylalanine, the CDR3 is 14 residues long. Only CDR3 DNA is held: 42 bases, read in frame from base 1. CDR1 and CDR2 (SQVTM, ANQGSEA) derive from the germline V gene. Germline trimming amounts to 7 bases on V and 2 bases on J, with 7 as the count of junction bases outside the gene matches.